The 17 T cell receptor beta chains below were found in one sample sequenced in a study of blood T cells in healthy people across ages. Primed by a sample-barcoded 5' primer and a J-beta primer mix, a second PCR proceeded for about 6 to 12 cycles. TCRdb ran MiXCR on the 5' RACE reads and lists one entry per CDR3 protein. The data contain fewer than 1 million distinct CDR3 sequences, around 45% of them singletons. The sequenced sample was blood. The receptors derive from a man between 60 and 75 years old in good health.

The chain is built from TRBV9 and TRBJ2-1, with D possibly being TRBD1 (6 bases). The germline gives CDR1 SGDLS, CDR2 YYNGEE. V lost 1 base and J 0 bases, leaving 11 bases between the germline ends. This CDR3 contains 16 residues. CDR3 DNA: TGTGCCAGCAGCGTATCTGGGGGCTACTCCTACAATGAGCAGTTCTTC. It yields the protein CASSVSGGYSYNEQFF.

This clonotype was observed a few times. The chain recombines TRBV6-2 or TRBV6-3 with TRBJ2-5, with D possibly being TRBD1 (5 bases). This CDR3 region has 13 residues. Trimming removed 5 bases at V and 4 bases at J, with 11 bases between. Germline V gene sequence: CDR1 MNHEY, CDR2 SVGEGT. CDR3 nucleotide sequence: TGTGCCAGCAGTACCTCAAGGGGAGAGACCCAGTACTTC. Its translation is CASSTSRGETQYF.

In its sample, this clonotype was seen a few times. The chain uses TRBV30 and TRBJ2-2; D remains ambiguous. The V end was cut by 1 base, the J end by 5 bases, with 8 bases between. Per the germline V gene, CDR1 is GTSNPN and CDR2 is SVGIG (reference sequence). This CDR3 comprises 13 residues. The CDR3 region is CAWSEGLTGELFF. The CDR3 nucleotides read TGTGCCTGGAGTGAGGGCTTGACCGGGGAGCTGTTTTTT.

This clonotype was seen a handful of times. CDR3 in DNA: TGTGCCAGCAGACCTCACTTACCGGGACTAAGCACAGATACGCAGTATTTT. Translating gives CASRPHLPGLSTDTQYF. The rearrangement joins TRBV6-2 or TRBV6-3 to TRBJ2-3; 7 bases fit TRBD2. This CDR3 is 17 amino acids long. The germline V gene encodes CDR1 MNHEY and CDR2 SVGEGT. With V trimmed by 6 bases and J by 0 bases, 12 bases remained unmatched.

The CDR3 reads CASSPHDRGHNEQYF. The CDR3 DNA is TGTGCCAGCAGTCCCCACGACAGGGGGCACAACGAGCAGTACTTC. This chain connects TRBV6-6 to TRBJ2-7; TRBD1 agrees at 10 bases. The CDR3 has 15 residues. CDR1 and CDR2 (germline): MNHNY, SVGAGI (reference sequence). The J segment lost 5 bases and the V segment lost 5 bases, leaving 9 bases of the junction unmatched.

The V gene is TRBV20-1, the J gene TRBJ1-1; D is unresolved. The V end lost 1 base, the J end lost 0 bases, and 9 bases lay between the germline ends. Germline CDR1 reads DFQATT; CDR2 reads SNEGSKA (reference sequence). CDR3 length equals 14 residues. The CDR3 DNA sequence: TGCAGTGCTAGAGTAGGACGGATGAACACTGAAGCTTTCTTT. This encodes CSARVGRMNTEAFF.

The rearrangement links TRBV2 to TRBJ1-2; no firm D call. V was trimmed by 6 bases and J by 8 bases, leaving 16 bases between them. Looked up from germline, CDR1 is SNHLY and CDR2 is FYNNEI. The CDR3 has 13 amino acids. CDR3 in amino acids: CASSPGALVGYTF. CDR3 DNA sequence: TGTGCCAGCAGCCCCGGAGCGCTGGTGGGCTACACCTTC.

This CDR3 is CASSEWDGYEQYF. The CDR3 DNA reads TGCGCCAGCAGTGAGTGGGATGGCTACGAGCAGTACTTC. This rearrangement joins TRBV10-2 to TRBJ2-7; D is ambiguous. This CDR3 contains 13 residues. Germline CDR1 WSHSY, CDR2 SAAADI. V shed 1 base and J shed 3 bases, with 7 bases lying between them.

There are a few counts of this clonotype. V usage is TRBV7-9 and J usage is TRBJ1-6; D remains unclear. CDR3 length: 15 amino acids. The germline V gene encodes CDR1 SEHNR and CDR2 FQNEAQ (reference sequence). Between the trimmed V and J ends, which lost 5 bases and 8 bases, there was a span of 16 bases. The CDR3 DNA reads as TGTGCCAGCAGCCTAACGTATTCGTGGGATTCACCCCTCCACTTT. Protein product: CASSLTYSWDSPLHF.

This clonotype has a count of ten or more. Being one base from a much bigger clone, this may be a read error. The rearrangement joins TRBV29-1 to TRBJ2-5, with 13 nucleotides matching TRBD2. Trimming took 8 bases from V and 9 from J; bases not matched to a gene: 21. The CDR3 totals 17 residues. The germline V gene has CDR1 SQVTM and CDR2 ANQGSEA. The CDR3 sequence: CSSTGLAGSGGRRAQYF. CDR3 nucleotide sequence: TGCAGCTCCACGGGACTAGCGGGGAGTGGCGGACGACGAGCCCAGTACTTC. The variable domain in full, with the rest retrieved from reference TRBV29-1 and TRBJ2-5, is SAVISQKPSRDICQRGTSLTIQCQVDSQVTMMFWYRQQPGQSLTLIATANQGSEATYESGFVIDKFPISRPNLTFSTLTVSNMSPEDSSIYLCSSTGLAGSGGRRAQYFGPGTRLLVL.

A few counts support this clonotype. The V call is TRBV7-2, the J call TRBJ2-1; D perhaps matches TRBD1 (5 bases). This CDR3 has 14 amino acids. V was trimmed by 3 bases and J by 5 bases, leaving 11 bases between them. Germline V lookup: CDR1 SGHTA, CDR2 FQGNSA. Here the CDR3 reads CASSLYRLDNEQFF. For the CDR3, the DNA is TGTGCCAGCAGCTTGTACAGGTTGGACAATGAGCAGTTCTTC. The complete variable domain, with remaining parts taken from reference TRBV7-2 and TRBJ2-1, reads GAGVSQSPSNKVTEKGKDVELRCDPISGHTALYWYRQSLGQGLEFLIYFQGNSAPDKSGLPSDRFSAERTGGSVSTLTIQRTQQEDSAVYLCASSLYRLDNEQFFGPGTRLTVL.

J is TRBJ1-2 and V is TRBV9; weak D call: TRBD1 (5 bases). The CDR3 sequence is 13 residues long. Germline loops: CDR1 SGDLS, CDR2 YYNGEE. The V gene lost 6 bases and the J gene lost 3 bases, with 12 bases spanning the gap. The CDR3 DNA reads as TGTGCCAGCACCGTGACAGAAGACTATGGCTACACCTTC. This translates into CASTVTEDYGYTF. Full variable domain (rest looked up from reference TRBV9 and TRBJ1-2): DSGVTQTPKHLITATGQRVTLRCSPRSGDLSVYWYQQSLDQGLQFLIQYYNGEERAKGNILERFSAQQFPDLHSELNLSSLELGDSALYFCASTVTEDYGYTFGSGTRLTVV.

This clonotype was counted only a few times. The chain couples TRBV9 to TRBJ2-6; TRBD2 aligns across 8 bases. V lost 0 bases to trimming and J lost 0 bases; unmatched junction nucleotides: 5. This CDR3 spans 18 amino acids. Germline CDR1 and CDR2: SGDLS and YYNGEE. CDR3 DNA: TGTGCCAGCAGCGTAGGGGTAGCGGGGAGCTCTGGGGCCAACGTCCTGACTTTC. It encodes CASSVGVAGSSGANVLTF.

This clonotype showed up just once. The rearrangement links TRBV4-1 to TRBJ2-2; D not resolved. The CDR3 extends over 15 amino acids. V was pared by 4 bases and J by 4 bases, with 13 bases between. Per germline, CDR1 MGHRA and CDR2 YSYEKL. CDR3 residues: CASSLGIPPTGELFF. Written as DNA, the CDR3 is TGCGCCAGCAGCCTGGGGATTCCGCCCACCGGGGAGCTGTTTTTT.

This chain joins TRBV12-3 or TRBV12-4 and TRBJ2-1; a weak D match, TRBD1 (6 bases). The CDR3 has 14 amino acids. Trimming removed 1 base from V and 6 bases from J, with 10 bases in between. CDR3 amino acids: CASSLGQGSNEQFF. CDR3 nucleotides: TGTGCCAGCAGTTTAGGGCAGGGGTCCAATGAGCAGTTCTTC.

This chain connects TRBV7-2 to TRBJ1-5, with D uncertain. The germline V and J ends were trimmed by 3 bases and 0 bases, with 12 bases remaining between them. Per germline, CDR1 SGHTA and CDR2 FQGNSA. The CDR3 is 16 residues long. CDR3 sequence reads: CASSLNGGYSNQPQHF. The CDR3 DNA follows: TGTGCCAGCAGCTTGAACGGAGGATATAGCAATCAGCCCCAGCATTTT.

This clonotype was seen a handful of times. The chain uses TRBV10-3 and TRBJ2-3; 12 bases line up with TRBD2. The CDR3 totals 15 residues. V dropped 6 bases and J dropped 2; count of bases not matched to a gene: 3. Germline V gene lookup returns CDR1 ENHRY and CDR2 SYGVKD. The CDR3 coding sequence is TGTGCCATCAGACTAGCGGGGGGAATCACAGATACGCAGTATTTT. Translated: CAIRLAGGITDTQYF.